A single sample is the source of the 8 T cell receptor beta chains below, sequenced in a study of early T cells in non-severe SARS-CoV-2 infection. Using its own MiXCR run on the 5' RACE reads, TCRdb lists one record per CDR3 protein. The sample consists of fewer than 110,000 distinct CDR3 sequences, approximately 10% of them appearing once. The sample comprised whole blood. The receptors here all came from an adult who was a healthcare worker with PCR-confirmed SARS-CoV-2 infection or an uninfected control (not recorded which).

V gene TRBV11-2 combines with J gene TRBJ2-1; D possibly uses TRBD1 or TRBD2 (5 bases each). Germline lookup yields CDR1 SGHAT and CDR2 FQNNGV. The CDR3 totals 12 residues. V dropped 11 bases and J dropped 4 bases, with 12 bases sitting between them. Here the CDR3 DNA reads TGTGCCGTCAGATGGGGGTACAATGAGCAGTTCTTC. Its protein product is CAVRWGYNEQFF.

This chain joins TRBV28 and TRBJ2-7, with a tentative D call TRBD2 (6 bases). CDR3 size: 18 residues. Per germline, CDR1 MDHEN and CDR2 SYDVKM. Trimming removed 3 bases from V and 1 base from J, with 22 bases in between. The CDR3 reads CASSFPKGVAVRSYEQYF. The CDR3 region has the DNA TGTGCCAGCAGTTTTCCAAAAGGTGTAGCGGTTAGGTCCTACGAGCAGTACTTC.

This clonotype came up many times. The chain combines TRBV28 with TRBJ2-1, with unresolved D. The germline V gene encodes CDR1 MDHEN and CDR2 SYDVKM. The germline V and J ends were trimmed by 1 base and 2 bases, with 9 bases remaining between them. The CDR3 totals 15 residues. The CDR3 bases are TGTGCCAGCAGTTTATTCGGCAGTACCTACAATGAGCAGTTCTTC. Its protein product is CASSLFGSTYNEQFF.

This clonotype was observed at least ten times. The chain is built from TRBV7-2 and TRBJ2-3; D call uncertain. V lost 5 bases and J 6 bases, leaving 12 bases between the germline ends. Looked up from germline, CDR1 is SGHTA and CDR2 is FQGNSA. CDR3 length: 13 amino acids. CDR3 DNA sequence: TGTGCCAGCAGCCACACTGTCCGCGATACGCAGTATTTT. Translated, it gives CASSHTVRDTQYF.

This clonotype has a count of ten or more. The chain has TRBV12-3 or TRBV12-4 and TRBJ2-2; D gene ambiguous. The V end lost 3 bases, the J end lost 2 bases, and 4 bases lay between the germline ends. This CDR3 spans 13 amino acids. The DNA for the CDR3 is TGTGCCAGCAGTTTTACTAACACCGGGGAGCTGTTTTTT. Its protein is CASSFTNTGELFF.

This clonotype was counted many times. CDR3 sequence (DNA): TGTGCCAGCTCACCTTGGACGGCCCTTAACAATGAGCAGTTCTTC. Translating it yields CASSPWTALNNEQFF. The J gene is TRBJ2-1, the V gene TRBV18; the D is unclear. The CDR3 is 15 residues long. V dropped 3 bases and J dropped 5 bases, with 14 bases sitting between them. CDR1 and CDR2 from the germline V gene are KGHSH and LQKENI. Full variable domain (rest looked up from reference TRBV18 and TRBJ2-1): NAGVMQNPRHLVRRRGQEARLRCSPMKGHSHVYWYRQLPEEGLKFMVYLQKENIIDESGMPKERFSAEFPKEGPSILRIQQVVRGDSAAYFCASSPWTALNNEQFFGPGTRLTVL.

This clonotype was observed many times. This sequence joins TRBV15 and TRBJ2-1; 8 nucleotides align to TRBD2. CDR3 length: 16 residues. With 0 bases clipped from V and 7 bases from J, the junction kept 8 bases outside the gene matches. CDR1 and CDR2 (germline): LNHNV, YYDKDF (reference sequence). This CDR3 reads CATSRDWAGGKNEQFF. CDR3 in DNA: TGTGCCACCAGCAGAGATTGGGCGGGAGGTAAAAATGAGCAGTTCTTC. The full variable domain, completed using reference TRBV15 and TRBJ2-1, is DAMVIQNPRYQVTQFGKPVTLSCSQTLNHNVMYWYQQKSSQAPKLLFHYYDKDFNNEADTPDNFQSRRPNTSFCFLDIRSPGLGDTAMYLCATSRDWAGGKNEQFFGPGTRLTVL.

The chain carries TRBV5-4 and TRBJ2-3; possible D gene TRBD2, 5 bases. The CDR3 is 14 residues long. Germline V CDR1 and CDR2: SGHNT, YYREEE (reference sequence). Trimming left V 4 bases short and J 3 bases short, with 12 bases between. The CDR3 DNA reads TGTGCCAGCAGCAGAAAACTAGAAACAGATACGCAGTATTTT. Residues: CASSRKLETDTQYF.